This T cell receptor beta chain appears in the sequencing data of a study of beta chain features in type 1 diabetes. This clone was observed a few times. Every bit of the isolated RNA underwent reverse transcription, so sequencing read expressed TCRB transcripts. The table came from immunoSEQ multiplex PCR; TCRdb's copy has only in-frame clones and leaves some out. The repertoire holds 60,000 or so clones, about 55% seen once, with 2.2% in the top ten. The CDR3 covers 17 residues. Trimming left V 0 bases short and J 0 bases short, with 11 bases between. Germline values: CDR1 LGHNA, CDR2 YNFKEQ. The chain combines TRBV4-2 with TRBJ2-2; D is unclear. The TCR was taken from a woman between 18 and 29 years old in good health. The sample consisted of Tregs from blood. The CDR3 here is CASSQDWPAANTGELFF. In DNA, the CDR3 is TGTGCCAGCAGCCAAGATTGGCCTGCCGCGAACACCGGGGAGCTGTTTTTT.